One sample yielded the 2 T cell receptor beta chains listed below, sequenced in a study of blood T cell repertoires in COVID-19. The assay was immunoSEQ multiplex PCR, and TCRdb's table has in-frame clones only and misses some. The table has about 250,000 clones, around 90% seen once. The specimen was PBMCs or T cells enriched from blood (not recorded which). These receptors all come from a woman aged 50 to 60 who had recovered from COVID-19.

The rearrangement links TRBV2 to TRBJ2-7, with D possibly being TRBD2 (5 bases). Trimming took off 6 bases at V and 1 base at J, with 10 bases between the two ends. This CDR3 is built from 13 residues. CDR1 SNHLY and CDR2 FYNNEI come from the germline V gene. The CDR3, as DNA: TGTGCCAGCAGGGGGAGAGAATCCTACGAGCAGTACTTC. Protein sequence: CASRGRESYEQYF.

The rearrangement uses TRBV15 and TRBJ1-1; 8 positions match TRBD1. This CDR3 is built from 14 residues. Germline assignment: CDR1 LNHNV and CDR2 YYDKDF (reference sequence). The V segment lost 7 bases and the J segment 1 base; nucleotides outside the gene matches: 5. CDR3 protein: CATKNGQGNTEAFF. CDR3 nucleotide sequence: TGTGCCACCAAGAACGGACAGGGGAACACTGAAGCTTTCTTT.